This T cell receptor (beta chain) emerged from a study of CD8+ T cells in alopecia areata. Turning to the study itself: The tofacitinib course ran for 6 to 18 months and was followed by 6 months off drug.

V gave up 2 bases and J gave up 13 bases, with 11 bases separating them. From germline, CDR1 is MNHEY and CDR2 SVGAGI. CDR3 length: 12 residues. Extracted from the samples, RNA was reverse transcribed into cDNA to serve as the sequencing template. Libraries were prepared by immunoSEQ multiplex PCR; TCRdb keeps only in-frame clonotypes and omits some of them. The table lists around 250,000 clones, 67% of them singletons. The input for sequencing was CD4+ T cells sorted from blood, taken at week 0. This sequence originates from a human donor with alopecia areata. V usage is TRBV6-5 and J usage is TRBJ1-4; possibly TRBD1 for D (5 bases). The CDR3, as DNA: TGTGCCAGCAGTTACACATCAGGGTCACTGTTTTTT. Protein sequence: CASSYTSGSLFF.